A single sample gave rise to the 25 T cell receptor beta chains below, sequenced in a study of Graves' ophthalmopathy and Graves' hyperthyroidism. The TCR beta CDR3 regions underwent amplification from RNA transcripts. Second-round multiplex PCR came after first-round RT-PCR with HTBI primers. MiXCR was run by TCRdb on the multiplex PCR reads, yielding one entry per CDR3 protein. The data hold some 400,000 distinct CDR3 sequences, with around 18% observed a single time. Material for sequencing was peripheral blood. The receptors here all came from a woman aged 18 to 35 with Graves' ophthalmopathy.

The chain has TRBV9 and TRBJ2-5, with 7 nucleotides matching TRBD2. CDR1 and CDR2 (germline): SGDLS, YYNGEE. There are 14 residues in the CDR3. V trimming: 3 bases; J trimming: 5 bases; junction bases outside the gene matches: 7. The chain's CDR3 is CASSADGGSETQYF. The CDR3, as DNA: TGTGCCAGCAGCGCCGACGGGGGGTCGGAGACCCAGTACTTC.

At least ten counts were recorded for this clonotype. The rearrangement links TRBV12-3 or TRBV12-4 to TRBJ2-5, with 8 bases matching TRBD2. V was clipped by 4 bases and J by 5 bases; unmatched bases: 9. The CDR3 runs 15 residues. The CDR3 is CASSSAGLVSETQYF. The CDR3 bases are TGTGCCAGCAGTTCGGCGGGACTAGTATCTGAGACCCAGTACTTC.

There are many counts of this clonotype. This chain joins TRBV6-5 and TRBJ2-2; TRBD2 agrees at 7 bases. The V gene's germline CDR1 is MNHEY and CDR2 SVGAGI. V lost 2 bases and J lost 1; bases outside the gene matches: 4. There are 16 residues in the CDR3. This CDR3 reads CASSYKASGNTGELFF. CDR3 DNA: TGTGCCAGCAGTTACAAGGCTAGCGGGAACACCGGGGAGCTGTTTTTT.

This clonotype was counted at least ten times. The chain has TRBV7-6 and TRBJ1-5, with D unclear. The V and J ends lost 0 bases and 10 bases respectively, with 16 bases between them. Germline assignment: CDR1 SGHVS and CDR2 FNYEAQ. The CDR3 runs to 15 residues. The chain's CDR3 is CASSLAADRGHPQHF. CDR3 in DNA: TGTGCCAGCAGCTTAGCGGCGGATCGGGGTCACCCCCAGCATTTT.

This clonotype was seen ten or more times. CDR3 bases: TGTGCCAGCAGCTTGGTGGGGCTCCAGGATGAGCAGTTCTTC. It is translated as CASSLVGLQDEQFF. The chain carries TRBV5-4 and TRBJ2-1; TRBD1 might be the D (5 bases). The ends were cut back, 0 bases at V and 8 bases at J, with 12 bases in the middle. CDR1 SGHNT and CDR2 YYREEE come from the germline V gene (reference sequence). The CDR3 runs to 14 residues.

V is TRBV24-1 and J is TRBJ1-1; D not resolved. Between the trimmed V and J ends, which lost 5 bases and 1 base, there was a span of 10 bases. Germline assignment: CDR1 KGHDR and CDR2 SFDVKD. The CDR3 extends over 14 amino acids. The DNA of the CDR3 is TGTGCCACCAGTGTGGGATCTTCGAACACTGAAGCTTTCTTT. Amino acid sequence: CATSVGSSNTEAFF.

In this sample, this clonotype turned up many times. V and J are TRBV10-3 and TRBJ2-2; D is perhaps TRBD1 (6 bases). V was clipped by 3 bases and J by 5 bases, with 10 bases between them. Germline CDR1 ENHRY, CDR2 SYGVKD. This CDR3 is 14 amino acids long. CDR3 region: CAISDFQGTGELFF. In DNA form, the CDR3 reads TGTGCCATCAGTGATTTCCAGGGGACCGGGGAGCTGTTTTTT.

This chain links TRBV9 with TRBJ2-2; D might be TRBD1 (6 bases). Germline CDR1 SGDLS, CDR2 YYNGEE. This CDR3 contains 16 residues. V dropped 0 bases and J dropped 0 bases, with 9 bases sitting between them. CDR3 sequence: CASSVVNRANTGELFF. The CDR3, as DNA: TGTGCCAGCAGCGTAGTTAACAGGGCGAACACCGGGGAGCTGTTTTTT.

In this sample, this clonotype turned up many times. V is TRBV12-3 or TRBV12-4 and J is TRBJ2-6; D gene uncertain. The CDR3 is 13 residues long. V was shortened by 6 bases and J by 0 bases, with 3 bases between the two germline ends. DNA for the CDR3: TGTGCCAGCAGCTTCTCTGGGGCCAACGTCCTGACTTTC. It is translated as CASSFSGANVLTF.

This clonotype occurred many times. V and J are TRBV5-1 and TRBJ1-2; TRBD1 agrees at 8 bases. Germline CDR1 reads SGHRS; CDR2 reads YFSETQ. With V trimmed by 2 bases and J by 4 bases, 13 bases remained unmatched. CDR3 length: 17 residues. The chain's CDR3 is CASSLRAGGHTSYGYTF. The CDR3 coding sequence is TGCGCCAGCAGCTTAAGGGCAGGGGGCCATACCTCCTATGGCTACACCTTC. Variable domain in full (rest from reference TRBV5-1 and TRBJ1-2): KAGVTQTPRYLIKTRGQQVTLSCSPISGHRSVSWYQQTPGQGLQFLFEYFSETQRNKGNFPGRFSGRQFSNSRSEMNVSTLELGDSALYLCASSLRAGGHTSYGYTFGSGTRLTVV.

V gene TRBV20-1 combines with J gene TRBJ1-2; a possible D gene is TRBD1 (5 bases). Per germline, CDR1 DFQATT and CDR2 SNEGSKA (reference sequence). V was clipped by 0 bases and J by 4 bases, with 12 bases between them. This CDR3 region has 14 residues. CDR3 sequence (DNA): TGCAGTGCTAGAGATCACACAGGTCCCTATGGCTACACCTTC. It encodes CSARDHTGPYGYTF.

As concerns this clonotype: Germline is not matched at one junction end, which may reflect a read error. The chain has TRBV12-3 or TRBV12-4 and TRBJ2-4; 9 bases align to TRBD2. CDR3 length equals 15 residues. The CDR3, as DNA: TGTGCCGGCAGTTATAGCGGGAGCGGCAAAAACATTCAGTACTTC. Translating it yields CAGSYSGSGKNIQYF.

Many counts were recorded for this clonotype. V gene TRBV27 combines with J gene TRBJ2-5; a possible D gene is TRBD2 (7 bases). Deletions cut 4 bases from V and 1 base from J, with 25 bases between. The CDR3 loop spans 19 amino acids. CDR1 is MNHEY and CDR2 is SMNVEV in the germline V gene (reference sequence). CDR3 bases: TGTGCCAGCAGTTCCCCACACTTGCGGGGGCGGGGGACCCAAGAGACCCAGTACTTC. Its protein product is CASSSPHLRGRGTQETQYF.

This clonotype was detected many times. V gene TRBV20-1 combines with J gene TRBJ1-5; the D is unclear. Trimming left V 3 bases short and J 1 base short, with 4 bases between. Germline values: CDR1 DFQATT, CDR2 SNEGSKA (reference sequence). This CDR3 has 12 residues. This chain's CDR3 is CSARGSNQPQHF. The CDR3 nucleotides read TGCAGTGCTAGGGGCAGCAATCAGCCCCAGCATTTT.

This clonotype was counted ten times or more. V usage is TRBV6-2 or TRBV6-3 and J usage is TRBJ2-7; TRBD1 aligns across 9 bases. V lost 6 bases and J lost 0; bases outside the gene matches: 3. CDR3 length: 14 amino acids. Looked up from germline, CDR1 is MNHEY and CDR2 is SVGEGT. The CDR3 spells CASRPGQGSYEQYF. CDR3 DNA: TGTGCCAGCAGACCGGGACAGGGCTCCTACGAGCAGTACTTC.

This clonotype has a count of ten or more. The gene calls are TRBV29-1 and TRBJ2-7; 9 bases match TRBD1. Looked up from germline, CDR1 is SQVTM and CDR2 is ANQGSEA. Trimming removed 6 bases from V and 2 bases from J; junction bases left unmatched: 8. The CDR3 contains 14 residues. Here the CDR3 reads CSVETGGGPYEQYF. The DNA for the CDR3 is TGCAGCGTCGAGACAGGGGGGGGACCCTACGAGCAGTACTTC.

Ten or more counts support this clonotype. V and J are TRBV30 and TRBJ1-1; D gene ambiguous. Germline V gives CDR1 GTSNPN, CDR2 SVGIG (reference sequence). With 0 bases removed from V and 7 bases from J, the gap between germline ends came to 6 bases. This CDR3 contains 11 residues. The CDR3 is CAWSVSDEAFF. DNA for the CDR3: TGTGCCTGGAGTGTGTCAGATGAAGCTTTCTTT.

This clonotype was counted many times. The chain has TRBV9 and TRBJ1-3; D gene ambiguous. CDR1 and CDR2 (germline): SGDLS, YYNGEE. Trimming took 2 bases from V and 0 from J, leaving 12 bases between them. The CDR3 contains 16 residues. The CDR3 here is CASSVREVDSGNTIYF. CDR3 in DNA: TGTGCCAGCAGCGTTCGAGAGGTCGACTCTGGAAACACCATATATTTT.

This clonotype was picked up many times. The gene calls are TRBV25-1 and TRBJ2-7, with 9 bases matching TRBD1. Germline CDR1 MGHDK, CDR2 SYGVNS. V lost 8 bases, J lost 6 bases, and 5 bases stayed unmatched. The CDR3 is 12 amino acids. The CDR3 here is CASALTGGEQYF. For the CDR3, the DNA is TGTGCCAGCGCCTTGACAGGGGGCGAGCAGTACTTC.

This clonotype was counted at least ten times. The rearrangement links TRBV19 to TRBJ2-7; no definite D call. From germline, CDR1 is LNHDA and CDR2 SQIVND (reference sequence). The CDR3 extends over 16 amino acids. Trimming stripped 5 bases from V and 6 bases from J, with 23 bases between. The CDR3, as DNA: TGTGCCAGTAGTGCCGGGTCTTACTCCTCGGGTCTCGAGCAGTACTTC. It translates to CASSAGSYSSGLEQYF. The variable domain in full, completed from reference TRBV19 and TRBJ2-7, reads DGGITQSPKYLFRKEGQNVTLSCEQNLNHDAMYWYRQDPGQGLRLIYYSQIVNDFQKGDIAEGYSVSREKKESFPLTVTSAQKNPTAFYLCASSAGSYSSGLEQYFGPGTRLTVT.

Many counts were recorded for this clonotype. The rearrangement uses TRBV15 and TRBJ2-7; 13 bases line up with TRBD2. The V gene end was trimmed by 7 bases and the J gene end by 6 bases; junction bases not matched to a gene: 3. This CDR3 has 13 amino acids. The V gene's germline CDR1 is LNHNV and CDR2 YYDKDF (reference sequence). CDR3 amino acids: CATTGLAGSEQYF. DNA of the CDR3: TGTGCCACCACGGGACTAGCGGGATCCGAGCAGTACTTC.

This sequence joins TRBV5-1 and TRBJ1-3; 7 bases are a match to TRBD1. CDR3 length: 16 amino acids. Unmatched junction bases numbered 8, after V lost 5 bases and J lost 0 bases. From germline, CDR1 is SGHRS and CDR2 YFSETQ. The CDR3 loop is CASSQRQGISGNTIYF. The DNA of the CDR3 is TGCGCCAGCAGTCAAAGACAGGGAATCTCTGGAAACACCATATATTTT.

This clonotype occurred many times. The chain combines TRBV7-8 with TRBJ1-3, with 8 positions matching TRBD1. Germline V lookup: CDR1 SGHVS, CDR2 FQNEAQ. V lost 5 bases and J lost 4; bases outside the gene matches: 16. CDR3 length: 18 amino acids. CDR3 residues: CASSPPTGTGKIGNTIYF. The CDR3, as DNA: TGTGCCAGCAGCCCGCCTACCGGGACAGGCAAAATCGGAAACACCATATATTTT.

This clonotype was found many times. The V gene is TRBV20-1, the J gene TRBJ1-1; D remains ambiguous. V was shortened by 6 bases and J by 2 bases, with 13 bases between the two germline ends. CDR1 DFQATT and CDR2 SNEGSKA come from the germline V gene (reference sequence). The CDR3 spans 13 residues. CDR3 DNA sequence: TGCAGTGCAATACACAACGACAACACTGAAGCTTTCTTT. It translates to CSAIHNDNTEAFF.

The chain recombines TRBV6-5 with TRBJ1-1; D gene uncertain. The germline V gene encodes CDR1 MNHEY and CDR2 SVGAGI. V was pared by 0 bases and J by 2 bases, with 7 bases between. This CDR3 spans 14 amino acids. CDR3 sequence reads: CASSYSNHNTEAFF. The CDR3 DNA follows: TGTGCCAGCAGTTACTCGAATCACAACACTGAAGCTTTCTTT.